This T cell receptor beta chain was identified during a study of memory CD4+ T cells and cytomegalovirus serostatus. Single viable CD3+CD4+CD8-CD45RO+ cells were sorted as the memory CD4+ T cells. Serum IgG to CMV pp150, pp28, p38 and p52 defined serostatus. The table came from immunoSEQ multiplex PCR; TCRdb's copy has only in-frame clones and leaves some out. The sample yields approximately 44,000 clones, around 80% seen once. Germline CDR1 reads ENHRY; CDR2 reads SYGVKD. V lost 6 bases and J 7 bases, leaving 16 bases between the germline ends. The CDR3 covers 14 residues. This chain uses TRBV10-3 with TRBJ2-1; D may be TRBD2 (6 bases). Sequencing was done on a sample of memory CD4+ T cells from blood. This TCR was recovered from an adult in good health and CMV-seronegative. The DNA of the CDR3 is TGTGCCATCAGAACGACCCGGGGGAATAATGAGCAGTTCTTC. Its translation is CAIRTTRGNNEQFF.